Listed below are T cell receptor beta chains from one sample, sequenced in a study of blood T cell repertoires in COVID-19. Repertoires were generated with immunoSEQ multiplex PCR, while TCRdb's copy carries only in-frame clones and drops some. The data contain approximately 210,000 clones, about four fifths of them singletons. Sequenced: peripheral blood. The source of these receptors is a woman between 45 and 60 years old with active or convalescent COVID-19. The CDR3 runs from the conserved cysteine through the conserved F or W. A D gene is named only where the DNA matches it firmly. Clone size is shown for a subset of rows, as once, few, many or a class of expanded clone.

CDR3aa: CASTRPGNTIYF
CDR3nt: TGTGCCAGCACTCGTCCGGGGAACACCATATATTTT
v_gene: TRBV6-5
j_gene: TRBJ1-3
len: 12
abundance: -
d_gene: -

CDR3aa: CASRRTGSSYNEQFF
CDR3nt: TGTGCCAGCAGAAGGACAGGGAGCTCCTACAATGAGCAGTTCTTC
v_gene: TRBV2
j_gene: TRBJ2-1
len: 15
abundance: once
d_gene: TRBD1

CDR3aa: CASSPLAGGPETQYF
CDR3nt: TGTGCCAGCAGCCCACTAGCGGGAGGCCCAGAGACCCAGTACTTC
v_gene: TRBV3-1/TRBV3-2
j_gene: TRBJ2-5
len: 15
abundance: -
d_gene: TRBD2

CDR3aa: CASRDRSRQPQHF
CDR3nt: TGTGCCAGCAGGGACAGGAGTCGGCAGCCCCAGCATTTT
v_gene: TRBV6-5
j_gene: TRBJ1-5
len: 13
abundance: -
d_gene: TRBD1

CDR3aa: CAWSVLARPRRNYGYTF
CDR3nt: TGTGCCTGGAGTGTATTGGCCAGACCCCGGCGGAACTATGGCTACACCTTC
v_gene: TRBV30
j_gene: TRBJ1-2
len: 17
abundance: -
d_gene: -

CDR3aa: CASSPLTGGLGELFF
CDR3nt: TGCGCCAGCAGCCCATTGACAGGGGGCCTAGGGGAGCTGTTTTTT
v_gene: TRBV5-1
j_gene: TRBJ2-2
len: 15
abundance: once
d_gene: TRBD1

CDR3aa: CASTLTGFEAFF
CDR3nt: TGTGCCAGCACATTAACAGGGTTCGAGGCTTTCTTT
v_gene: TRBV28
j_gene: TRBJ1-1
len: 12
abundance: -
d_gene: -

CDR3aa: CASSLSVFGPNYGYTF
CDR3nt: TGTGCCAGCAGTTTATCAGTATTTGGGCCTAACTATGGCTACACCTTC
v_gene: TRBV28
j_gene: TRBJ1-2
len: 16
abundance: -
d_gene: -

CDR3aa: CASSYWGGNSNHGYTF
CDR3nt: TGTGCCAGCAGTTACTGGGGGGGCAATAGCAATCATGGCTACACCTTC
v_gene: TRBV6-5
j_gene: TRBJ1-2
len: 16
abundance: -
d_gene: -

CDR3aa: CASSPDRGRNTIYF
CDR3nt: TGTGCCAGCAGCCCGGACAGGGGTCGTAACACCATATATTTT
v_gene: TRBV4-2
j_gene: TRBJ1-3
len: 14
abundance: -
d_gene: TRBD1

CDR3aa: CASSTPGGGRETQYF
CDR3nt: TGTGCCAGCAGCACCCCAGGGGGAGGTCGAGAGACCCAGTACTTC
v_gene: TRBV28
j_gene: TRBJ2-5
len: 15
abundance: few
d_gene: -

CDR3aa: CASSESPGSYGYTF
CDR3nt: TGCGCCAGCAGTGAGTCGCCAGGGTCCTATGGCTACACCTTC
v_gene: TRBV10-2
j_gene: TRBJ1-2
len: 14
abundance: -
d_gene: -

CDR3aa: CASQGATSTNEKLFF
CDR3nt: TGTGCCAGCCAGGGGGCCACTTCAACTAATGAAAAACTGTTTTTT
v_gene: TRBV25-1
j_gene: TRBJ1-4
len: 15
abundance: -
d_gene: TRBD1

CDR3aa: CAWSAGQGATTISPLHF
CDR3nt: TGTGCCTGGAGTGCAGGACAGGGGGCCACTACGATCTCACCCCTCCACTTT
v_gene: TRBV30
j_gene: TRBJ1-6
len: 17
abundance: few
d_gene: TRBD1

CDR3aa: CASSQGWAYTQYF
CDR3nt: TGTGCCAGCAGCCAAGGGTGGGCATATACGCAGTATTTT
v_gene: TRBV3-1/TRBV3-2
j_gene: TRBJ2-3
len: 13
abundance: -
d_gene: -

CDR3aa: CATVTSGGGQQFF
CDR3nt: TGTGCCACCGTGACTAGCGGGGGGGGCCAGCAGTTCTTC
v_gene: TRBV28
j_gene: TRBJ2-1
len: 13
abundance: -
d_gene: TRBD2

CDR3aa: CATSRDFGPGGRETQYF
CDR3nt: -
v_gene: TRBV15
j_gene: TRBJ2-5
len: 17
abundance: -
d_gene: -

CDR3aa: CASSPGLESNQPQHF
CDR3nt: TGCGCCAGCAGCCCGGGACTCGAAAGCAATCAGCCCCAGCATTTT
v_gene: TRBV5-1
j_gene: TRBJ1-5
len: 15
abundance: -
d_gene: -

CDR3aa: CASSPYSGTSGRAQYF
CDR3nt: TGTGCCAGCAGTCCTTACTCCGGGACTAGCGGGAGAGCGCAGTATTTT
v_gene: TRBV28
j_gene: TRBJ2-3
len: 16
abundance: -
d_gene: TRBD2

CDR3aa: CASTGGGYEQYF
CDR3nt: TGTGCCAGCACCGGGGGAGGCTACGAGCAGTACTTC
v_gene: TRBV25-1
j_gene: TRBJ2-7
len: 12
abundance: -
d_gene: -

CDR3aa: CASSELQGRAFF
CDR3nt: TGCGCCAGCAGTGAATTGCAGGGAAGGGCTTTCTTT
v_gene: TRBV10-1
j_gene: TRBJ1-1
len: 12
abundance: -
d_gene: -

CDR3aa: CASSPGLEAEQYF
CDR3nt: TGTGCCAGCAGCCCCGGACTAGAAGCCGAGCAGTACTTC
v_gene: TRBV11-2
j_gene: TRBJ2-7
len: 13
abundance: -
d_gene: TRBD2

CDR3aa: CASSLDVAGIGYTF
CDR3nt: TGTGCCAGCAGCTTAGACGTCGCGGGCATTGGCTACACCTTC
v_gene: TRBV7-2
j_gene: TRBJ1-2
len: 14
abundance: -
d_gene: -

CDR3aa: CASSLGGPTGKNIQYF
CDR3nt: TGTGCCAGCAGCCTAGGGGGACCAACGGGCAAAAACATTCAGTACTTC
v_gene: TRBV28
j_gene: TRBJ2-4
len: 16
abundance: once
d_gene: -

CDR3aa: CASSPWTGENTIYF
CDR3nt: TGCGCCAGCAGCCCGTGGACAGGTGAAAACACCATATATTTT
v_gene: TRBV5-1
j_gene: TRBJ1-3
len: 14
abundance: -
d_gene: TRBD1

CDR3aa: CASSPSRGGYTF
CDR3nt: TGTGCCAGTAGTCCATCCAGGGGGGGCTACACCTTC
v_gene: TRBV19
j_gene: TRBJ1-2
len: 12
abundance: -
d_gene: TRBD1

CDR3aa: CASSLGELSTKAFF
CDR3nt: TGTGCCAGCAGTTTAGGGGAGTTATCCACTAAAGCTTTCTTT
v_gene: TRBV28
j_gene: TRBJ1-1
len: 14
abundance: -
d_gene: -

CDR3aa: CAISGTESSYNEQFF
CDR3nt: TGTGCCATCAGCGGGACAGAGAGCTCCTACAATGAGCAGTTCTTC
v_gene: TRBV10-3
j_gene: TRBJ2-1
len: 15
abundance: -
d_gene: TRBD1

CDR3aa: CASSVVGATNEKLFF
CDR3nt: TGTGCCAGCAGCGTAGTCGGTGCAACTAATGAAAAACTGTTTTTT
v_gene: TRBV9
j_gene: TRBJ1-4
len: 15
abundance: -
d_gene: -

CDR3aa: CASSKNRSARNSPLHF
CDR3nt: TGTGCCAGCAGCAAAAACCGGTCTGCCCGTAATTCACCCCTCCACTTT
v_gene: TRBV28
j_gene: TRBJ1-6
len: 16
abundance: -
d_gene: -

CDR3aa: CATSRPGTSNTGELFF
CDR3nt: TGTGCCACCAGCAGACCCGGGACTTCGAACACCGGGGAGCTGTTTTTT
v_gene: TRBV15
j_gene: TRBJ2-2
len: 16
abundance: -
d_gene: -

CDR3aa: CASSISVFYGYTF
CDR3nt: TGTGCCAGTAGTATATCCGTATTCTATGGCTACACCTTC
v_gene: TRBV19
j_gene: TRBJ1-2
len: 13
abundance: -
d_gene: -

CDR3aa: CASSAGGGSNQPQHF
CDR3nt: TGTGCCAGCAGTGCGGGGGGGGGAAGCAATCAGCCCCAGCATTTT
v_gene: TRBV27
j_gene: TRBJ1-5
len: 15
abundance: few
d_gene: -

CDR3aa: CASRSGTGEYNEQFF
CDR3nt: TGTGCCAGCAGGTCCGGGACGGGAGAGTACAATGAGCAGTTCTTC
v_gene: TRBV6-5
j_gene: TRBJ2-1
len: 15
abundance: -
d_gene: -

CDR3aa: CASSLLAGGRSETQYF
CDR3nt: TGTGCCAGCAGCTTACTAGCGGGAGGTCGTAGCGAGACCCAGTACTTC
v_gene: TRBV11-2
j_gene: TRBJ2-5
len: 16
abundance: -
d_gene: TRBD2

CDR3aa: CASSLGTEYGYTF
CDR3nt: TGCGCCAGCAGCTTGGGGACAGAATATGGCTACACCTTC
v_gene: TRBV5-1
j_gene: TRBJ1-2
len: 13
abundance: -
d_gene: -

CDR3aa: CASSQSGDRADNQPQHF
CDR3nt: TGCGCCAGCAGTCAATCGGGGGACAGGGCTGACAATCAGCCCCAGCATTTT
v_gene: TRBV23-1
j_gene: TRBJ1-5
len: 17
abundance: -
d_gene: TRBD1

CDR3aa: CASSQDLPGDSNQPQHF
CDR3nt: TGCGCCAGCAGCCAAGATCTGCCGGGGGATAGCAATCAGCCCCAGCATTTT
v_gene: TRBV4-1
j_gene: TRBJ1-5
len: 17
abundance: -
d_gene: -

CDR3aa: CASSQDRGSTDTQYF
CDR3nt: TGTGCCAGCAGCCAAGACAGGGGAAGCACAGATACGCAGTATTTT
v_gene: TRBV6-2/TRBV6-3
j_gene: TRBJ2-3
len: 15
abundance: few
d_gene: TRBD1

CDR3aa: CASSAGKRVGNSPLHF
CDR3nt: TGTGCCAGCAGTGCGGGGAAGAGGGTTGGTAATTCACCCCTCCACTTT
v_gene: TRBV2
j_gene: TRBJ1-6
len: 16
abundance: few
d_gene: -

CDR3aa: CASRLAGSAGELFF
CDR3nt: TGTGCCAGCAGACTAGCGGGATCGGCCGGGGAGCTGTTTTTT
v_gene: TRBV7-2
j_gene: TRBJ2-2
len: 14
abundance: -
d_gene: TRBD2